In this sample, the clone carrying this TCR beta chain turned up a few times. The antigen remains unidentified. TCRdb used MiXCR to reprocess the 5' RACE reads, holding one entry per CDR3 protein. Among around 490,000 distinct CDR3 sequences listed, 12% to 15% were seen once. No donor was unhealthy or non-Caucasian. This sample is drawn from a study of identical twins. Study-level results: Surplus twin overlap in beta out-of-frame sequences was less pronounced. Researchers caution that invariant MAIT and iNKT cells could partly confound zero-insertion analyses. It was out-of-frame TCR alpha sharing in monozygotic twins that models underestimated.

From germline, CDR1 is SQVTM and CDR2 ANQGSEA. V lost 4 bases and J lost 5, with 11 bases in between. The CDR3 length is 12 residues. The same specimen was also included in a second study, on yellow fever vaccine responses in identical twins.

The sample comprised CD4+ T cells sorted from blood. The gene calls are TRBV29-1 and TRBJ2-5; D is unclear. The sequence was obtained from a woman younger than 35 in good health. The DNA for the CDR3 is TGCAGCGTTGTGGCGGTGGGGGAGACCCAGTACTTC. Residues: CSVVAVGETQYF.